The clone carrying this T cell receptor (beta chain) was recorded a few times. Authors' methods: Estimates of nucleated cell counts were drawn from the amplification of reference gene primers. Using immunoSEQ multiplex PCR, the repertoire was profiled, and TCRdb retains in-frame clones only, with some absent. V, J and clone size are those of that table, while D and trimming were read from the DNA. The sample yields under 45,000 clones, about 82% seen once. The sample belongs to a study of blood T cell repertoires in COVID-19. Trimming took 3 bases from V and 2 from J; bases not matched to a gene: 8. The length of the CDR3 is 16 residues. The germline CDR1 and CDR2 sequences are DFQATT and SNEGSKA (reference sequence).

This sequence was found in a man aged 45-65 years with active COVID-19. Sequencing was performed on peripheral blood. V gene TRBV20-1 combines with J gene TRBJ2-1, with 9 bases fitting TRBD2. CDR3 DNA: TGCAGTGCTAGTCTCCAGGGACTAGCAGCCTACAATGAGCAGTTCTTC. It encodes CSASLQGLAAYNEQFF.